This TCR beta chain was captured in a study of monozygotic twins with inflammatory bowel disease. Study results and limitations: Telling different T cell subtypes apart from each other was not possible. Among IBD patients, TCRbeta diversity (inverse Simpson) was lower than in healthy co-twins.

Germline V CDR1 and CDR2: SGHDN, FVKESK. This CDR3 is built from 13 residues. Points on this clonotype: Antigen: not known.

Generation of cDNA took place in eight separate reactions per sample. UMIs were attached via template switching, each with a 6-nucleotide sample barcode. Following a re-call of the 5' RACE reads, TCRdb has one entry per CDR3 protein and lacks DNA. This sample's table reports around 97,000 distinct CDR3 sequences. The rearrangement joins TRBV14 to TRBJ2-1; the D gene TCRdb calls, TRBD1, cannot be checked with no DNA. The specimen was blood. This receptor was taken from a human donor with ulcerative colitis or Crohn's disease, or a healthy co-twin of an affected twin (not recorded which). This chain's CDR3 is CASSQEIPSKQFF.